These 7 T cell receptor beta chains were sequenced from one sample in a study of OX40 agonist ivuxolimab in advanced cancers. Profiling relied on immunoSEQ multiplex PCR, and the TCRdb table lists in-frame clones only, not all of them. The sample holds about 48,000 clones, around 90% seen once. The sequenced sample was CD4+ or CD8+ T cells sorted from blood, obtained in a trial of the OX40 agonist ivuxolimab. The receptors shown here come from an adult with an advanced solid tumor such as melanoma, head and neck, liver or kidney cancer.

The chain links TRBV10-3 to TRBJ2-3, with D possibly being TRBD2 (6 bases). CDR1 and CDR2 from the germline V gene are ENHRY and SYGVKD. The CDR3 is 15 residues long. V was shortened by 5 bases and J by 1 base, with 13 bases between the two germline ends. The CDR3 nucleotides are TGTGCCATCAGTACCGGGACTTTGGGCACAGATACGCAGTATTTT. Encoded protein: CAISTGTLGTDTQYF.

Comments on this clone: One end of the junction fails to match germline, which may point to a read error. CDR3 amino acids: CASRLAGGTYNEQFF. The DNA for the CDR3 is TGTGCCAGCAGATTAGCGGGGGGGACCTACAATGAGCAGTTCTTC. The J gene is TRBJ2-1, the V gene TRBV13, with TRBD2 matching 11 bases. Germline assignment: CDR1 PRHDT and CDR2 FYEKMQ (reference sequence). The CDR3 totals 15 residues. Together with reference TRBV13 and TRBJ2-1, the CDR3 gives the full variable domain: AAGVIQSPRHLIKEKRETATLKCYPIPRHDTVYWYQQGPGQDPQFLISFYEKMQSDKGSIPDRFSAQQFSDYHSELNMSSLELGDSALYFCASRLAGGTYNEQFFGPGTRLTVL.

DNA for the CDR3: TGTGCCAGTAGCCCAAAGGGACAATGGAACTATGGCTACACCTTC. This encodes CASSPKGQWNYGYTF. The rearrangement links TRBV19 to TRBJ1-2, with a possible D match to TRBD1 (6 bases). The CDR3 consists of 15 residues. Trimming stripped 6 bases from V and 2 bases from J, with 16 bases between. Germline-derived CDR1 and CDR2 are LNHDA and SQIVND (reference sequence).

CDR3 in DNA: TGTGCCAGCAGGCCAGGGGAAGGATGGGGGTCTAATGAAAAACTGTTTTTT. Its translation is CASRPGEGWGSNEKLFF. This chain links TRBV2 with TRBJ1-4; TRBD1 might be the D (6 bases). From germline, CDR1 is SNHLY and CDR2 FYNNEI. Deletions cut 6 bases from V and 3 bases from J, with 20 bases between. The CDR3 is made up of 17 amino acids.

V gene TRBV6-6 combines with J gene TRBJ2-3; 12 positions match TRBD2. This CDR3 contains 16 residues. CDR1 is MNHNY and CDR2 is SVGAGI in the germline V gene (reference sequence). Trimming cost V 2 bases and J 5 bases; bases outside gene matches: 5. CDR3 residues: CASSYPLTSGGDTQYF. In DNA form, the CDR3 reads TGTGCCAGCAGTTACCCGCTGACTAGCGGGGGAGATACGCAGTATTTT.

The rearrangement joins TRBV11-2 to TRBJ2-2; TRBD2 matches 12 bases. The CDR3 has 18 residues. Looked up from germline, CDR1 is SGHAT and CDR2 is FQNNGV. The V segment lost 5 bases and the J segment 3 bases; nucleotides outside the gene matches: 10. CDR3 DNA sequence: TGTGCCAGCAGCGACCGAGAACTAGCGGGGGGTTACACCGGGGAGCTGTTTTTT. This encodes CASSDRELAGGYTGELFF.

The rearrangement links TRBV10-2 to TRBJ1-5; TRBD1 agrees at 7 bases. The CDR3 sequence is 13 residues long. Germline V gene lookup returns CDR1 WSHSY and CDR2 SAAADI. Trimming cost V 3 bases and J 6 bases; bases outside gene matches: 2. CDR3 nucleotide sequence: TGCGCCAGCAGTGAACAGGGGAGTCAGCCCCAGCATTTT. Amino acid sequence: CASSEQGSQPQHF.